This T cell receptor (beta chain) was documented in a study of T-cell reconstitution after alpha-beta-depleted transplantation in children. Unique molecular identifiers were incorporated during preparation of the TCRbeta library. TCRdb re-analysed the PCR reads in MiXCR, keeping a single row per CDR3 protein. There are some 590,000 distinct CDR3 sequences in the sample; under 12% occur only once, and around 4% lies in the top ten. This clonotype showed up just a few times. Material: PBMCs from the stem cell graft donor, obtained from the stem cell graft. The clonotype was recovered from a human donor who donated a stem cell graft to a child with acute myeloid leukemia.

CDR3 region: CASSFRAGPQHF. CDR3 nucleotide sequence: TGTGCCAGCAGCTTCCGGGCGGGACCCCAGCATTTT. V gene TRBV12-3 or TRBV12-4 combines with J gene TRBJ1-5; D not certain. V lost 6 bases and J lost 10, with 13 bases in between. The length of the CDR3 is 12 residues.